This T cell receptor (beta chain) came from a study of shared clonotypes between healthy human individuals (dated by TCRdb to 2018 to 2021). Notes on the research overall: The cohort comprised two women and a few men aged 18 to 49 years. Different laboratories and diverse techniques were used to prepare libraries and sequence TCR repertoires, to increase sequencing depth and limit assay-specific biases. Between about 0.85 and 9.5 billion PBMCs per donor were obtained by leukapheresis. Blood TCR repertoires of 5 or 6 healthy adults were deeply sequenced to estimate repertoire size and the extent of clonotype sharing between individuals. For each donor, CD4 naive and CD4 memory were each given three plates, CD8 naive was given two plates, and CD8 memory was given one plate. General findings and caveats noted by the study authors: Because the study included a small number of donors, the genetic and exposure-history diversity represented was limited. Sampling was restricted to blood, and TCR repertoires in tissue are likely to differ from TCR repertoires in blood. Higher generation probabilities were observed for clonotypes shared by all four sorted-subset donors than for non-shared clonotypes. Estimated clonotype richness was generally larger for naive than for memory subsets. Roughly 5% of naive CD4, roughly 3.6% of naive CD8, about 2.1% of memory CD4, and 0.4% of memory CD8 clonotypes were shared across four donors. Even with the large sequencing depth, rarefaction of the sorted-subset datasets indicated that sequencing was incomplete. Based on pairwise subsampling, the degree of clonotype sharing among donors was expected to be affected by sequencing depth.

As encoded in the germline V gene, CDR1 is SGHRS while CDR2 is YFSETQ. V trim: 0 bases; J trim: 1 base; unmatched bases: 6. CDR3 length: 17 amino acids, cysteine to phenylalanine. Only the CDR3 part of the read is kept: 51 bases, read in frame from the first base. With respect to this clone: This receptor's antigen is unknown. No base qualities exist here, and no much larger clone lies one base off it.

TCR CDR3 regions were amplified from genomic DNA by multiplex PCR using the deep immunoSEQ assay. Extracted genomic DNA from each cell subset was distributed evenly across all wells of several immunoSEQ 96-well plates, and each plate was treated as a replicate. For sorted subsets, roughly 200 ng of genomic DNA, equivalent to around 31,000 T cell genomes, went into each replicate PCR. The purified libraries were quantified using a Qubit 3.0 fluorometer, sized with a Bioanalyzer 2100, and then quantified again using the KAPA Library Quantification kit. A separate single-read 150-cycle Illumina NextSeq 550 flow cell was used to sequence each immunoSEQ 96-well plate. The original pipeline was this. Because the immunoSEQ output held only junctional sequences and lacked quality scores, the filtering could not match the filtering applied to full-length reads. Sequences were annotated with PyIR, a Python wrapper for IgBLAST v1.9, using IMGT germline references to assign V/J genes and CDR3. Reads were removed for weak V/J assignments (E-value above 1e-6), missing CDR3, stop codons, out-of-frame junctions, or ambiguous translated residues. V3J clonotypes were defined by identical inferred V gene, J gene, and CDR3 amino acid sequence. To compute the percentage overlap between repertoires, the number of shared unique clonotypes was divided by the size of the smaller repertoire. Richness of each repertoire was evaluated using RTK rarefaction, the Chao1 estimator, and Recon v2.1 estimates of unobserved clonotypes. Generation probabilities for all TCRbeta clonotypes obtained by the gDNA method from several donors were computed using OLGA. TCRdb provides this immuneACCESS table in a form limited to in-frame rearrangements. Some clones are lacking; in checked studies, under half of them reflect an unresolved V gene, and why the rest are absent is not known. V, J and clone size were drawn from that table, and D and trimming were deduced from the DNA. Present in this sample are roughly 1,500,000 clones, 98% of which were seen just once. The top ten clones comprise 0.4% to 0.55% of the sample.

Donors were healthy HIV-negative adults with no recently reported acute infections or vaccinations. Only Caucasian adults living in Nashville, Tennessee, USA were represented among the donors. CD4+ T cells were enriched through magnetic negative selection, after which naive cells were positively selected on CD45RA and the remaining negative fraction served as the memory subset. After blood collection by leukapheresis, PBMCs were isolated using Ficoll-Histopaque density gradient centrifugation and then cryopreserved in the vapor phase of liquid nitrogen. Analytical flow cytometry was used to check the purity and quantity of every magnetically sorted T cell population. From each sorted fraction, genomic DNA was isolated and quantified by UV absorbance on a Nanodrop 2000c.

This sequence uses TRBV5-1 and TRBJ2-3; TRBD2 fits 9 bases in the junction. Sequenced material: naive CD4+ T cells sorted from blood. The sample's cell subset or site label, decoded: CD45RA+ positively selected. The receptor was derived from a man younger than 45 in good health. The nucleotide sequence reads TGCGCCAGCAGCTTGGGCCCCGCTAGCGGGGGCACAGATACGCAGTATTTT. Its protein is CASSLGPASGGTDTQYF.